Each of the 26 T cell receptor beta chains below was sequenced from the same sample in a study of identical twins. MiXCR, applied by TCRdb to the 5' RACE reads, yields one record per CDR3 protein. This sample has 1.5 million or so distinct CDR3 sequences, with 32% found just once. Sequencing was performed on cord blood. All receptors derive from a newborn girl in good health.

V is TRBV18 and J is TRBJ2-1; D uncertain. CDR1 is KGHSH, CDR2 LQKENI, per germline. V lost 3 bases, J lost 7 bases, and 16 bases lay in between. The CDR3 runs 15 residues. CDR3 DNA: TGTGCCAGCTCACCGACGACCTTTCAAGGAAATGAGCAGTTCTTC. Residues: CASSPTTFQGNEQFF.

This chain joins TRBV2 and TRBJ2-4, with 9 positions matching TRBD1. V lost 4 bases and J lost 13; bases outside the gene matches: 8. Germline V gene sequence: CDR1 SNHLY, CDR2 FYNNEI. The CDR3 is 13 amino acids. CDR3 DNA: TGTGCCAGCAGTGGTGGACAGGGGTTGGGACAGTACTTC. It specifies CASSGGQGLGQYF.

In this sample, this clonotype turned up a few times. This sequence joins TRBV2 and TRBJ1-2, with 9 bases aligning to TRBD1. The length of the CDR3 is 13 residues. Germline-derived CDR1 and CDR2 are SNHLY and FYNNEI. After removal of 6 bases from V and 8 bases from J, the junction contained 7 bases not matched to a gene. The CDR3 DNA reads as TGTGCCAGCAGCGAACAGGGGGCGTCAGGCTACACCTTC. It specifies CASSEQGASGYTF.

This clonotype was observed a few times. The rearrangement uses TRBV20-1 and TRBJ1-2; D uncertain. Germline V gene lookup returns CDR1 DFQATT and CDR2 SNEGSKA (reference sequence). The CDR3 length is 12 residues. Trimming stripped 0 bases from V and 3 bases from J, with 5 bases between. Here the CDR3 reads CSARDKHYGYTF. For the CDR3, the DNA is TGCAGTGCTAGAGATAAACACTATGGCTACACCTTC.

This clonotype was picked up a small number of times. The chain combines TRBV4-1 with TRBJ2-1; D possibly corresponds to TRBD2 (6 bases). Germline values: CDR1 MGHRA, CDR2 YSYEKL. V gave up 4 bases and J gave up 3 bases, with 13 bases separating them. This CDR3 has 15 residues. CDR3 DNA sequence: TGCGCCAGCAGCCTTAGCGAGACTAGCTACAATGAGCAGTTCTTC. It codes for CASSLSETSYNEQFF.

The rearrangement joins TRBV7-9 to TRBJ1-6, with 10 bases fitting TRBD1. This CDR3 is 16 amino acids long. CDR1 and CDR2 (germline): SEHNR, FQNEAQ (reference sequence). After removal of 2 bases from V and 8 bases from J, the junction contained 6 bases not matched to a gene. CDR3 sequence: CASSLKWGQGYSPLHF. CDR3 in DNA: TGTGCCAGCAGCTTAAAATGGGGACAGGGGTATTCACCCCTCCACTTT.

This clonotype has only a few counts. V usage is TRBV12-5 and J usage is TRBJ2-5; the D call may be TRBD1 or TRBD2 (5 bases each). Per germline, CDR1 LGHNT and CDR2 FRNRAP. The CDR3 runs to 16 residues. Trimming took off 1 base at V and 1 base at J, with 13 bases between the two ends. CDR3 region: CASGLGRIGGQETQYF. For the CDR3, the DNA is TGTGCTAGTGGTTTGGGCCGTATTGGGGGCCAAGAGACCCAGTACTTC.

This clonotype was seen more than once but under ten times. A much larger clone differs from this one at a single base, so this may be a read error. V is TRBV20-1 and J is TRBJ2-1; D is perhaps TRBD2 (5 bases). V was cut by 2 bases and J by 10 bases, with 9 bases left in between. This CDR3 comprises 11 residues. CDR1 and CDR2 from the germline V gene are DFQATT and SNEGSKA (reference sequence). CDR3: CSARLAYEQFF. The CDR3, as DNA: TGCAGTGCTAGACTAGCCTACGAGCAGTTCTTC.

The rearrangement uses TRBV20-1 and TRBJ2-3; D gene ambiguous. The CDR3 runs 15 residues. Germline values: CDR1 DFQATT, CDR2 SNEGSKA (reference sequence). Trimming cost V 1 base and J 3 bases, with 14 bases left between them. The CDR3 bases are TGCAGTGCTAGAGGGATAGCTCCCCTTACAGATACGCAGTATTTT. It specifies CSARGIAPLTDTQYF.

The chain joins TRBV5-1 to TRBJ2-3; D assignment may be TRBD1 or TRBD2 (5 bases each). The germline CDR1 and CDR2 sequences are SGHRS and YFSETQ. The CDR3 covers 16 residues. Trimming shortened V by 5 bases and J by 6 bases, and 22 bases separated the two germline ends. The CDR3 DNA follows: TGCGCCAGCAGACGGAATGGCCGGGGCGAGGGCGATACGCAGTATTTT. This gives the protein CASRRNGRGEGDTQYF. The complete variable domain, with remaining parts taken from reference TRBV5-1 and TRBJ2-3, reads KAGVTQTPRYLIKTRGQQVTLSCSPISGHRSVSWYQQTPGQGLQFLFEYFSETQRNKGNFPGRFSGRQFSNSRSEMNVSTLELGDSALYLCASRRNGRGEGDTQYFGPGTRLTVL.

This clonotype was detected only a few times. This sequence joins TRBV6-2 or TRBV6-3 and TRBJ1-5; D is ambiguous. Germline CDR1 MNHEY, CDR2 SVGEGT. Trimming removed 7 bases at V and 4 bases at J, with 17 bases between. There are 15 residues in the CDR3. The CDR3 spells CASTFSRRGNQPQHF. CDR3 bases: TGTGCCAGCACTTTTTCGAGGCGCGGGAATCAGCCCCAGCATTTT.

This clonotype appeared a single time. This sequence joins TRBV12-3 or TRBV12-4 and TRBJ2-7; D is undetermined. The J call is in doubt because the DNA end fits TRBJ2-5 better. The CDR3 spans 15 residues. The DNA of the CDR3 is TGTGCCAGCAGTTTCGTATCTTCTCCTCGGGAGACCCAGTACTTC. This encodes CASSFVSSPRETQYF.

CDR3 in amino acids: CSAGQGVRGNQPQHF. CDR3 in DNA: TGCAGTGCCGGACAGGGGGTGAGGGGCAATCAGCCCCAGCATTTT. The chain links TRBV20-1 to TRBJ1-5; TRBD1 aligns across 10 bases. Losses at the gene ends were 6 bases for V and 2 bases for J; bases not matched to a gene: 7. Germline V gene data show CDR1 as DFQATT and CDR2 as SNEGSKA (reference sequence). The CDR3 extends over 15 amino acids.

The chain joins TRBV5-6 to TRBJ1-2; D is ambiguous. Germline lookup yields CDR1 SGHDT and CDR2 YYEEEE. V lost 0 bases to trimming and J lost 6 bases, with 9 bases between them. The CDR3 is 13 residues long. The CDR3 region is CASSLGTPNGYTF. The CDR3, as DNA: TGTGCCAGCAGCTTGGGGACGCCTAATGGCTACACCTTC.

The chain joins TRBV20-1 to TRBJ2-3, with TRBD1 matching over 8 bases. With V trimmed by 4 bases and J by 1 base, 7 bases remained unmatched. Looked up from germline, CDR1 is DFQATT and CDR2 is SNEGSKA (reference sequence). The CDR3 loop spans 15 amino acids. The CDR3 nucleotides read TGCAGTGCTATTTACAGGGGGAGAGGCACAGATACGCAGTATTTT. Amino acids: CSAIYRGRGTDTQYF.

This chain uses TRBV27 with TRBJ1-6, with 7 bases that match TRBD1. The CDR3 is 14 residues long. The junction had 7 bases not matched to a gene; V was cut back by 8 bases and J by 6 bases. Germline-derived CDR1 and CDR2 are MNHEY and SMNVEV (reference sequence). Here the CDR3 reads CASHTGVANSPLHF. The CDR3 nucleotides read TGTGCCAGCCATACAGGGGTCGCTAATTCACCCCTCCACTTT.

A few counts support this clonotype. The chain couples TRBV28 to TRBJ1-5; D is possibly TRBD1 (5 bases). CDR1 MDHEN and CDR2 SYDVKM come from the germline V gene. V lost 6 bases to trimming and J lost 1 base, with 19 bases between them. This CDR3 spans 17 amino acids. The CDR3 region is CASSHDYRSGSNQPQHF. CDR3 in DNA: TGTGCCAGCAGCCATGACTACAGGTCCGGGAGCAATCAGCCCCAGCATTTT.

The V gene is TRBV5-1, the J gene TRBJ2-5; D is ambiguous. Germline CDR1 reads SGHRS; CDR2 reads YFSETQ. The CDR3 has 12 residues. V lost 4 bases and J lost 11, with 15 bases in between. The CDR3 sequence is CASSPQMDEQYF. The CDR3 DNA sequence: TGCGCCAGCAGCCCTCAGATGGATGAGCAGTACTTC.

This clonotype was observed a few times. The rearrangement joins TRBV10-3 to TRBJ1-4, with D hard to call. From germline, CDR1 is ENHRY and CDR2 SYGVKD. Trimming removed 1 base from V and 4 bases from J, with 10 bases in between. CDR3 length equals 15 residues. For the CDR3, the DNA is TGTGCCATCAGTGAGTTGGACCGATTTAATGAAAAACTGTTTTTT. This encodes CAISELDRFNEKLFF.

The chain couples TRBV28 to TRBJ2-1; D unclear. Germline lookup yields CDR1 MDHEN and CDR2 SYDVKM. V was trimmed by 5 bases and J by 9 bases, leaving 14 bases between them. The length of the CDR3 is 13 residues. The CDR3 bases are TGTGCCAGCAGTCCCGAATGGCGTCCTGAGCAGTTCTTC. It specifies CASSPEWRPEQFF.

This chain links TRBV6-6 with TRBJ1-1, with 8 positions matching TRBD1. Germline-derived CDR1 and CDR2 are MNHNY and SVGAGI (reference sequence). The V and J ends lost 6 bases and 5 bases, in that order; junction bases with no gene match: 8. The CDR3 runs to 14 residues. This CDR3 is CASRVQGGGTEAFF. DNA for the CDR3: TGTGCCAGCAGAGTACAGGGGGGGGGAACTGAAGCTTTCTTT.

As to this clonotype: Since a much larger clone is just one base distant, this may be a read error. This chain connects TRBV6-5 to TRBJ2-4; 8 bases agree with TRBD1. The CDR3 has 13 amino acids. Per germline, CDR1 MNHEY and CDR2 SVGAGI. CDR3 coding DNA: TGTGCCAGCAGTCCGACAGGGGCGTACATTCAGCACTTC. Translation: CASSPTGAYIQHF.

Many counts were recorded for this clonotype. The chain is built from TRBV29-1 and TRBJ1-2; 7 bases map to TRBD1. Trimming took 6 bases from V and 0 from J; bases not matched to a gene: 7. The CDR3 has 14 residues. Germline V gene lookup returns CDR1 SQVTM and CDR2 ANQGSEA. CDR3 coding DNA: TGCAGCGTGGGACAGCTCCGGACTAACTATGGCTACACCTTC. Its protein is CSVGQLRTNYGYTF.

This clonotype was recorded at least ten times. The chain combines TRBV24-1 with TRBJ1-5; D unclear. Looked up from germline, CDR1 is KGHDR and CDR2 is SFDVKD. This CDR3 region has 13 residues. V was cut by 1 base and J by 1 base, with 1 base left in between. The CDR3 DNA reads as TGTGCCACCAGTGATTTCAGCAATCAGCCCCAGCATTTT. Protein sequence: CATSDFSNQPQHF.

The chain is built from TRBV5-6 and TRBJ1-3; D gene uncertain. The CDR3 covers 16 residues. Germline values: CDR1 SGHDT, CDR2 YYEEEE. V shed 0 bases and J shed 0 bases, with 10 bases lying between them. In DNA, the CDR3 is TGTGCCAGCAGCTTGGATGGTCTTACCTCTGGAAACACCATATATTTT. The encoded protein is CASSLDGLTSGNTIYF.

This clonotype was recorded at least ten times. The chain combines TRBV5-1 with TRBJ1-1, with TRBD1 matching 8 bases. The CDR3 covers 14 residues. CDR1 is SGHRS, CDR2 YFSETQ, per germline. Losses at the gene ends were 0 bases for V and 4 bases for J; bases not matched to a gene: 2. CDR3 loop: CASSLVTGGTEAFF. Here the CDR3 DNA reads TGCGCCAGCAGCTTGGTTACAGGGGGCACTGAAGCTTTCTTT. Full variable domain (remainder filled in from reference TRBV5-1 and TRBJ1-1): KAGVTQTPRYLIKTRGQQVTLSCSPISGHRSVSWYQQTPGQGLQFLFEYFSETQRNKGNFPGRFSGRQFSNSRSEMNVSTLELGDSALYLCASSLVTGGTEAFFGQGTRLTVV.